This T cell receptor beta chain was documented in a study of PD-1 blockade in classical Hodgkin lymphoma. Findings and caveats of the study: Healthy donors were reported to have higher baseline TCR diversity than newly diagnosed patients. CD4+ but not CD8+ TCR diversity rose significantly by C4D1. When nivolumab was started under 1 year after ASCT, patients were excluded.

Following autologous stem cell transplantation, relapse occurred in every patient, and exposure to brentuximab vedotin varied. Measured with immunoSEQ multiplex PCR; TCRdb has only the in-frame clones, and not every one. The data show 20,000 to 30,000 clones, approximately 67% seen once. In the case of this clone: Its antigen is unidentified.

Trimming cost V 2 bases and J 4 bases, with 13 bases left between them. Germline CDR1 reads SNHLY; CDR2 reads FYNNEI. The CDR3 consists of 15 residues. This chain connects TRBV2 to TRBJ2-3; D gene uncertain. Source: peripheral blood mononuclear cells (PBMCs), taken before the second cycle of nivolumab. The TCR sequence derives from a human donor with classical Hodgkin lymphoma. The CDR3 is CASSERSRGSDTQYF. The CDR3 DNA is TGTGCCAGCAGTGAAAGGTCGCGAGGCTCAGATACGCAGTATTTT.